The clone carrying this TCR beta chain was observed a handful of times. This sample stems from a study of cytomegalovirus exposure and HLA in healthy donors. Primers: 60 Vbeta forward and 13 Jbeta reverse. Clones were sequenced by immunoSEQ multiplex PCR, and TCRdb holds only the in-frame ones, with some missing. The sample consists of some 130,000 clones, 80% of them appearing once. Source material: PBMCs. The clonotype originates from a man under 40 in good health and CMV-seronegative.

DNA for the CDR3: TGTGCCAGCAGCTCACTAGCGGAGAACTACGAGCAGTACTTC. Protein: CASSSLAENYEQYF. The chain joins TRBV7-9 to TRBJ2-7, with TRBD2 matching 8 bases. The CDR3 covers 14 residues. Looked up from germline, CDR1 is SEHNR and CDR2 is FQNEAQ (reference sequence). Trimming removed 4 bases from V and 3 bases from J; junction bases left unmatched: 5. The full variable domain, completed using reference TRBV7-9 and TRBJ2-7, is DTGVSQNPRHKITKRGQNVTFRCDPISEHNRLYWYRQTLGQGPEFLTYFQNEAQLEKSRLLSDRFSAERPKGSFSTLEIQRTEQGDSAMYLCASSSLAENYEQYFGPGTRLTVT.